The text below deals with one T cell receptor beta chain. These data come from a study of shared clonotypes between healthy human individuals. Some clones are missing from TCRdb's copy, which holds only in-frame ones; the method was immunoSEQ multiplex PCR. The sample lists a few million clones; more than 80% were seen once. V lost 0 bases and J 7 bases, leaving 10 bases between the germline ends. Germline CDR1 reads ENHRY; CDR2 reads SYGVKD. This CDR3 comprises 15 residues. The sequenced material came from naive CD4+ T cells sorted from blood. Subset specified: CD45RA+ positively selected. The clonotype comes from a man between 18 and 29 years old in good health. The chain links TRBV10-3 to TRBJ1-6, with D perhaps TRBD1 (6 bases). CDR3 sequence: CAISESIGGNSPLHF. CDR3 DNA sequence: TGTGCCATCAGTGAGTCGATAGGGGGGAATTCACCCCTCCACTTT.